The following is a TCR beta chain sequence with its context. Its antigen is still unknown. This specimen belongs to a study of cytomegalovirus exposure and HLA in healthy donors (dated by TCRdb to about 2017). About the study as a whole: In an earlier analysis of fewer than 750 of the donors, about 270 Gb of sequence data and 90 million to 120 million unique TCR beta sequences from roughly 200 million T cells were reported. Approximately 300 gigabases of sequencing data and around 88 million unique TCR sequences made up an early release that covered approximately 650 HLA-typed donors. Among the roughly 380 genotyped donors, under 90% belonged to the genetic ancestry cluster associated with self-reported Caucasian donors. The study aimed to test whether signatures of past pathogen exposure could be identified by cataloging public T cell receptors. Using immunosequencing, the study profiled T cell repertoires from around 680 subjects and related those repertoires to cytomegalovirus serostatus. Besides the first cohort of 500 to 700 subjects, a separate validation cohort made up of around 120 different subjects was used. The study combined high-throughput TCR immunosequencing, statistical association of individual TCRs with disease status, and machine learning to predict cytomegalovirus infection status. To study patterns of TCR occurrence, a later analysis re-analyzed previously published TCR beta repertoires from around 700 donors and added high-resolution HLA genotyping. Rather than drawing on any new phenotypic data, the later analysis identified candidate immune exposures from TCR beta sequences and the way those sequences occurred across donors. In an earlier analysis of roughly 580 of the donors, high-throughput TCR beta sequencing was used to judge whether each TCR beta V gene segment behaved as functional or pseudogenic. Donor age, sex, ethnicity and CMV serostatus were collected together with the repertoire data. A later genetic analysis took genome-wide SNP genotypes for about 65% of the 666 donors and used that subset as a discovery cohort. All discovery cohort repertoires had been generated on a single sequencing platform. Both class I and class II loci were covered by HLA typing, at four-digit resolution. Typing coverage varied by locus: roughly 629-630 donors for A, B, C, DRB1 and DQB1; roughly 560 for DQA1; about 600 for DPA1; 450 to 480 for DPB1. A few DR-DQ haplotypes were treated as single units for association and clustering because of strong linkage in the cohort. Across 300 to 500 genotyped donors of the cohort, an average of about 200,000 unique TCR beta nucleotide sequences per donor were sequenced, and 15% to 20% of those sequences were non-productive. Here is what the overall study found, with its caveats: Across donors, most TCR sequences were observed very rarely, whereas some public TCRs were present in many individuals. A later analysis found that most CMV-associated TCR beta chains appeared HLA-restricted, with HLA associations seemingly driven largely by CMV exposure. A few of the identified cytomegalovirus-associated TCR beta chains were confirmed in vitro to be specific for cytomegalovirus antigens. Specific HLA alleles were associated with 15,000 to 20,000 TCR beta sequences at a false discovery rate of 0.05 in a later analysis. An association between a missense DCLRE1C variant and V-gene and J-gene trimming of TCR beta chains was found in a later genetic analysis and replicated in an independent cohort. The sequencing pipeline was judged likely to have produced a cluster of highly shared sequence variants as a technical artifact. Only TCR beta chains were sequenced in this cohort, and the absence of alpha or paired-chain data limited detectable features. The 87-base-pair reads could not distinguish some IMGT-functional V segments, including TRBV6-2 and TRBV6-3, so those segments were excluded. In both the original and validation cohorts, the classifier was reported to diagnose cytomegalovirus status with high specificity and sensitivity. According to a later genetic analysis, donors in an Asian-associated ancestry cluster had fewer N-insertions in productive TCRs than the approximately 690-donor mean. For the cohort, immune exposure information was limited to CMV serostatus. Strong co-occurrence of HLA alleles, especially DR and DQ, made assigning TCR associations to individual alleles difficult. The earlier analysis of approximately 590 of the donors excluded some 16 rarely observed V segments, including chromosome 9 orphons, because counts were too low. In an earlier analysis of 587 of the donors, most TCR beta V segments appeared in productive rearrangements about 87% or about 30% of the time, broadly matching IMGT annotations. Several of the top co-occurrence clusters appeared to be linked to parvovirus B19, influenza, CMV and Epstein-Barr virus, according to a later analysis. HLA typing was unavailable for some donors at each locus, so association tests used only the typed subset. In a later analysis, the rate of TCR association differed among HLA loci, with DRB1 alleles having the most associated TCRs and HLA-C alleles having the fewest. The study gave a list of roughly 150 TCR beta chains associated with cytomegalovirus. A further reported finding was that TCR beta sequences accurately predicted the HLA-A and HLA-B alleles for most subjects in the first cohort. Correlated functional status among segregating V segments might be attributable to linkage disequilibrium, but an unknown experimental factor could not be ruled out. The presence/absence analyses assumed that sequencing depth was roughly uniform across donors, and that assumption may not be true. The authors suggested that the approach could potentially be generalized to other disease states and immunological phenotypes. A later analysis found that HLA-associated TCR beta chains were more clonally expanded and had lower generation probabilities than equally common non-associated chains.

The method behind the library was the immunoSEQ multiplex PCR assay. For the multiplex PCR, a mixture combining 60 forward primers for TCR Vbeta segments and 13 reverse primers for TCR Jbeta segments was used. The CDR3 region of rearranged TCR beta genes was amplified from genomic DNA with a multiplex PCR assay. The amplified TCR beta libraries were sequenced on the Illumina HiSeq System as 87-base-pair reads. The authors' analysis ran thus. In a later analysis, tens of millions of unique TCR beta chains were counted across the roughly 610 repertoires, and roughly 9.9 million of these chains were shared by at least two donors. To remove PCR and sequencing errors, raw reads were error-corrected and collapsed into unique sequences using a nearest-neighbor algorithm that merged closely related sequences. CDR3 sequences were aligned to IMGT reference sequences to assign V, D and J gene segments. For a sequence to be retained, a match of at least six nucleotides was required to both a V gene segment and a J gene segment. Rearrangements were called productive when the CDR3 lacked stop codons and stayed in frame with V and J; all others were non-productive. Following IMGT convention, CDR3 was defined as the stretch from the second conserved V-encoded cysteine to the conserved J-encoded phenylalanine. The earlier analysis of 587 of the donors excluded sequences that lacked an unambiguous match to a single V gene segment. An earlier analysis of 587 of the donors called V segments functional above 56.7% productive rearrangements and segregating when the between-donor standard deviation exceeded 5%. A statistical classification framework was developed to diagnose cytomegalovirus status using the catalog of TCR beta chain sequences. V and J gene assignment, in a later analysis, came from comparing TCR nucleotide sequences with IMGT/GENE-DB human TR gene sequences. A later analysis assigned CDR3 sequences and most-parsimonious VDJ recombination scenarios with the TCRdist pipeline. In a later analysis, each TCR beta chain was defined by its CDR3 amino acid sequence together with its V-gene family, and reads lacking a unique V-gene family were excluded. In a later analysis, 450 to 600 highly shared, low-generation-probability nucleotide sequences were removed to address suspected cross-contamination and a sequencing artifact. For each public chain, a later analysis derived a clonal expansion index from normalized ranks of inferred template counts within each repertoire. A later analysis computed generation probabilities with a VDJ recombination model fitted to out-of-frame rearrangements, and checked the results against IGoR. In a later analysis, TCR-TCR, TCR-HLA and TCR-CMV co-occurrence was scored with hypergeometric tests, and a repertoire-size bias correction was applied to TCR pairs. To estimate false discovery rates, a later analysis permuted the HLA or CMV assignments 20 times. A later analysis grouped co-occurring TCRs with DBSCAN, adding TCRdist sequence similarity when clustering within HLA-allele-positive subsets. Repertoires with fewer than 30,000 or more than 120,000 public chains were left out of co-occurrence clustering, as were about 5 repertoires with anomalous nucleotide sharing. Here the immuneACCESS table is served through TCRdb, limited to in-frame sequences with V and J called. Missing clones are a known gap in these copies; in checked studies unresolved V genes cover under half, and the rest lacks a known reason. That table gives V, J and clone size, and the DNA gave D and trimming. This specimen's table enumerates roughly 100,000 clones. The top ten clones comprise about 0.59% of the sample.

The CDR3 has 13 amino acids, counting the end cysteine and phenylalanine. Kept here is only the CDR3 DNA, which spans 39 bases and is read in frame from base 1. The V end loses 8 bases and the J end loses 2 bases, and a stretch of 12 bases separates them. Looking up the germline V gene yields CDR1 MNHEY and CDR2 SVGAGI. The cohort was made up of about 670 healthy bone marrow donors. At the time of sampling, all cohort members were nominally healthy, though unrecorded immune exposures were likely present. The donor tested CMV seronegative, placing the donor among the 350 or so seronegative members of the cohort. A peripheral blood sample was provided by each donor, and peripheral blood mononuclear cells were used for TCR beta sequencing. Genomic DNA was extracted from the blood cell samples with the Qiagen DNeasy Blood Extraction Kit.

This receptor was identified in a man in his forties or fifties in good health and CMV-seronegative. The sequence links TRBV6-5 to TRBJ1-1; the D gene is possibly TRBD1, with 5 bases matching. The source material was PBMCs. CDR3 loop: CASSPGHNTEAFF. Read as DNA, the sequence is TGTGCCAGCTCCCCAGGGCACAACACTGAAGCTTTCTTT.